This T cell receptor (beta chain) emerged from a study of blood T cell repertoires in COVID-19. Study at large: Samples of COVID-19 (acute and convalescent) were obtained from the United States, Italy and Spain. PBMCs, B-cell-depleted T cells, or T cells provided the cDNA or gDNA that made up the material.

Clones were sequenced by immunoSEQ multiplex PCR, and TCRdb holds only the in-frame ones, with some missing. The sample has roughly 99,000 clones; about 80% are singletons. Sequencing was done on a sample of peripheral blood. The receptor was derived from a man between 65 and 85 years old with acute or convalescent COVID-19.

The CDR3 sequence is CASSQGGGADTQYF. In DNA, the CDR3 is TGTGCCAGTAGTCAGGGCGGGGGGGCGGATACGCAGTATTTT. The chain has TRBV19 and TRBJ2-3; 9 nucleotides agree with TRBD2. V shed 5 bases, J shed 6 bases, and the junction held 6 bases outside the gene matches. The CDR3 runs 14 residues. The V gene's germline CDR1 is LNHDA and CDR2 SQIVND (reference sequence).